What follows are 22 T cell receptor beta chains derived from one specimen sequenced in a study of shared clonotypes between healthy human individuals. Using immunoSEQ multiplex PCR, the repertoire was profiled, and TCRdb retains in-frame clones only, with some absent. The top ten hold around 0.15% of the sample, which has roughly 2.5 million clones, roughly nine tenths seen once. The specimen was naive CD4+ T cells sorted from blood. Subset in this sample: CD45RA+ positively selected. Receptors were obtained from a man between 18 and 35 years old in good health.

The chain joins TRBV6-6 to TRBJ2-1; D gene unclear. Trimming took off 5 bases at V and 3 bases at J, with 14 bases between the two ends. This CDR3 spans 15 amino acids. Per the germline V gene, CDR1 is MNHNY and CDR2 is SVGAGI (reference sequence). The CDR3 loop reads CASSQLTNGYNEQFF. The CDR3, as DNA: TGTGCCAGCAGTCAATTGACAAACGGCTACAATGAGCAGTTCTTC.

The chain carries TRBV5-4 and TRBJ2-3, with 10 bases matching TRBD2. CDR1 and CDR2 (germline): SGHNT, YYREEE (reference sequence). The CDR3 loop spans 16 amino acids. Trimming at V came to 4 bases and at J to 6 bases, leaving 11 bases not matched to a gene. This chain's CDR3 is CASSPGTSVPEDTQYF. CDR3 coding DNA: TGTGCCAGCAGCCCCGGGACTAGCGTGCCCGAGGATACGCAGTATTTT.

The rearrangement uses TRBV6-4 and TRBJ1-2; D call uncertain. The V gene's germline CDR1 is MRHNA and CDR2 SNTAGT. Trimming took off 0 bases at V and 6 bases at J, with 14 bases between the two ends. The CDR3 length is 15 residues. CDR3 amino acids: CASSDSPLGSHGYTF. Written as DNA, the CDR3 is TGTGCCAGCAGTGACTCCCCCCTCGGAAGCCATGGCTACACCTTC.

This chain connects TRBV2 to TRBJ1-2; 7 nucleotides align to TRBD1. The J segment lost 6 bases and the V segment lost 7 bases, leaving 11 bases of the junction unmatched. From germline, CDR1 is SNHLY and CDR2 FYNNEI. The CDR3 is 14 residues long. CDR3 sequence (DNA): TGTGCCAGCATCAGACAGGGCGTTCCGGATGGCTACACCTTC. Its protein is CASIRQGVPDGYTF.

This chain links TRBV6-1 with TRBJ2-2, with TRBD1 identical over 12 bases. This CDR3 region has 18 residues. V gave up 4 bases and J gave up 2 bases; unmatched junction bases: 8. Germline V gives CDR1 MNHNS, CDR2 SASEGT. The CDR3 region has the DNA TGTGCCAGCAGTGCCCACTTGGGGACAGGGGGCAACACCGGGGAGCTGTTTTTT. Protein product: CASSAHLGTGGNTGELFF.

The chain uses TRBV30 and TRBJ1-3; no clear D gene. CDR1 and CDR2 (germline): GTSNPN, SVGIG (reference sequence). The CDR3 is 13 amino acids. V was trimmed by 0 bases and J by 8 bases, leaving 11 bases between them. The CDR3 here is CAWSVQPSYTIYF. The CDR3 bases are TGTGCCTGGAGTGTACAACCCAGTTACACCATATATTTT.

The rearrangement uses TRBV11-2 and TRBJ1-4; TRBD1 might be the D (6 bases). The CDR3 length is 15 residues. Germline values: CDR1 SGHAT, CDR2 FQNNGV. Trimming took 2 bases from V and 8 from J, leaving 15 bases between them. CDR3 region: CASSLSLGGQEKLFF. The CDR3 DNA follows: TGTGCCAGCAGCTTAAGTCTCGGGGGGCAAGAAAAACTGTTTTTT.

This clone was detected only once. This chain uses TRBV5-4 with TRBJ2-7; 9 nucleotides match TRBD1. This CDR3 is built from 15 residues. The V gene end was trimmed by 4 bases and the J gene end by 3 bases; junction bases not matched to a gene: 8. The germline gives CDR1 SGHNT, CDR2 YYREEE (reference sequence). The CDR3 here is CASSTPGTGFYEQYF. CDR3 sequence (DNA): TGTGCCAGCAGCACCCCCGGGACAGGGTTCTACGAGCAGTACTTC.

This clone has only a few counts. The same CDR3 can be traced to other DNA sequences in this sample. The chain couples TRBV18 to TRBJ2-1; 8 bases map to TRBD2. Germline V gene sequence: CDR1 KGHSH, CDR2 LQKENI. The junction had 0 bases not matched to a gene; V was cut back by 1 base and J by 1 base. The CDR3 has 15 amino acids. CDR3 sequence (DNA): TGTGCCAGCTCACCACTAGCGGGGTCCTACAATGAGCAGTTCTTC. Protein: CASSPLAGSYNEQFF. Looking up the rest from reference TRBV18 and TRBJ2-1 gives the full variable domain: NAGVMQNPRHLVRRRGQEARLRCSPMKGHSHVYWYRQLPEEGLKFMVYLQKENIIDESGMPKERFSAEFPKEGPSILRIQQVVRGDSAAYFCASSPLAGSYNEQFFGPGTRLTVL.

V is TRBV5-1 and J is TRBJ2-3; D is possibly TRBD2 (6 bases). Germline V gene lookup returns CDR1 SGHRS and CDR2 YFSETQ. The CDR3 covers 14 residues. Trimming cost V 9 bases and J 2 bases, with 16 bases left between them. This chain's CDR3 is CATAGPPLTDTQYF. The CDR3 DNA reads TGCGCCACCGCGGGGCCCCCTCTCACAGATACGCAGTATTTT.

The V and J genes are TRBV18 and TRBJ2-4, with TRBD1 matching 7 bases. Trimming took 6 bases from V and 0 from J; bases not matched to a gene: 14. The CDR3 totals 18 residues. Germline CDR1 and CDR2: KGHSH and LQKENI. The CDR3 nucleotides read TGTGCCAGCTCTCCCCCCACGACAGGGCTGTTAGCCAAAAACATTCAGTACTTC. It yields the protein CASSPPTTGLLAKNIQYF.

This clone has a handful of counts. V gene TRBV11-2 combines with J gene TRBJ1-5; 7 nucleotides agree with TRBD1. V was pared by 5 bases and J by 2 bases, with 6 bases of the junction left unmatched. The CDR3 has 15 amino acids. Germline-derived CDR1 and CDR2 are SGHAT and FQNNGV. The CDR3 reads CASSTGALGNQPQHF. CDR3 bases: TGTGCCAGCAGCACAGGGGCTTTGGGCAATCAGCCCCAGCATTTT.

This chain connects TRBV7-6 to TRBJ2-1, with 14 bases aligning to TRBD2. Looked up from germline, CDR1 is SGHVS and CDR2 is FNYEAQ. The CDR3 runs 19 residues. J lost 0 bases, V lost 3 bases, and 7 bases had no gene match. The CDR3 spells CASSLGLAGVVSSYNEQFF. CDR3 in DNA: TGTGCCAGCAGCTTGGGACTAGCGGGGGTCGTATCCTCCTACAATGAGCAGTTCTTC. Variable domain in full (rest from reference TRBV7-6 and TRBJ2-1): GAGVSQSPRYKVTKRGQDVALRCDPISGHVSLYWYRQALGQGPEFLTYFNYEAQQDKSGLPNDRFSAERPEGSISTLTIQRTEQRDSAMYRCASSLGLAGVVSSYNEQFFGPGTRLTVL.

The chain employs TRBV18 and TRBJ1-4, with a tentative D call TRBD1 (5 bases). The CDR3 totals 16 residues. V lost 5 bases and J lost 4, with 17 bases in between. The germline gives CDR1 KGHSH, CDR2 LQKENI. The CDR3 DNA reads as TGTGCCAGCTCATCTCGTCGGGACGAGTATAATGAAAAACTGTTTTTT. Translation: CASSSRRDEYNEKLFF.

This clone was seen only a few times. The chain links TRBV30 to TRBJ1-5, with TRBD1 as a possible D gene (6 bases). The CDR3 is 13 amino acids. Germline loops: CDR1 GTSNPN, CDR2 SVGIG (reference sequence). Trimming left V 7 bases short and J 0 bases short, with 10 bases between. In DNA form, the CDR3 reads TGTGCCTTACAGGGAGATAGCAATCAGCCCCAGCATTTT. Protein: CALQGDSNQPQHF.

This clone was counted once. This sequence joins TRBV19 and TRBJ2-3, with a tentative D call TRBD2 (5 bases). Trimming took off 4 bases at V and 4 bases at J, with 12 bases between the two ends. CDR1 LNHDA and CDR2 SQIVND come from the germline V gene (reference sequence). CDR3 size: 14 residues. As DNA, the CDR3 is TGTGCCAGTAGTAATCTAGCAAGGTCAGATACGCAGTATTTT. This translates into CASSNLARSDTQYF.

The gene calls are TRBV29-1 and TRBJ1-1; 8 positions agree with TRBD1. Germline CDR1 and CDR2: SQVTM and ANQGSEA. J lost 4 bases, V lost 6 bases, and 13 bases had no gene match. The CDR3 sequence is 15 residues long. CDR3 DNA sequence: TGCAGCGTCGTTCCCCGGGACAGGAGGGGCACTGAAGCTTTCTTT. This codes for CSVVPRDRRGTEAFF.

The V and J genes are TRBV5-1 and TRBJ2-5, with D maybe TRBD1 (6 bases). Between the trimmed V and J ends, which lost 0 bases and 4 bases, there was a span of 10 bases. The germline CDR1 and CDR2 sequences are SGHRS and YFSETQ. The CDR3 covers 14 residues. Here the CDR3 DNA reads TGCGCCAGCAGCTTGGGACAGGAAGGAGAGACCCAGTACTTC. It codes for CASSLGQEGETQYF.

Notes on this clone: Other DNA sequences in this specimen translate into the identical CDR3. This chain uses TRBV2 with TRBJ1-2; no clear D. CDR3 size: 13 residues. Between the trimmed V and J ends, which lost 4 bases and 0 bases, there was a span of 6 bases. Germline V gene data show CDR1 as SNHLY and CDR2 as FYNNEI. CDR3 DNA sequence: TGTGCCAGCAGTGGCGGTCCTAACTATGGCTACACCTTC. This translates into CASSGGPNYGYTF.

Only one count was recorded for this clone. The chain is built from TRBV19 and TRBJ2-2; unclear D gene. V was shortened by 4 bases and J by 3 bases, with 9 bases between the two germline ends. Germline CDR1 is LNHDA and CDR2 is SQIVND (reference sequence). The CDR3 contains 14 residues. As DNA, the CDR3 is TGTGCCAGTAGTAGGTGGTCTTACACCGGGGAGCTGTTTTTT. Its protein is CASSRWSYTGELFF.

The chain's CDR3 is CASSSGTSGRYEQYF. CDR3 bases: TGCGCCAGCAGTTCCGGGACTAGCGGGAGATACGAGCAGTACTTC. V usage is TRBV10-1 and J usage is TRBJ2-7; 14 nucleotides agree with TRBD2. The germline V gene encodes CDR1 WNHNN and CDR2 SYGVQD (reference sequence). CDR3 length: 15 residues. After removal of 5 bases from V and 4 bases from J, the junction contained 4 bases not matched to a gene.

The rearrangement uses TRBV29-1 and TRBJ1-1; D ambiguous. Germline V gene sequence: CDR1 SQVTM, CDR2 ANQGSEA. The CDR3 is made up of 12 amino acids. Between the trimmed V and J ends, which lost 6 bases and 1 base, there was a span of 9 bases. The CDR3 coding sequence is TGCAGCGTGGGTAGCGAGAACACTGAAGCTTTCTTT. Protein sequence: CSVGSENTEAFF. Filled out from reference TRBV29-1 and TRBJ1-1, the complete variable domain reads SAVISQKPSRDICQRGTSLTIQCQVDSQVTMMFWYRQQPGQSLTLIATANQGSEATYESGFVIDKFPISRPNLTFSTLTVSNMSPEDSSIYLCSVGSENTEAFFGQGTRLTVV.